This T cell receptor beta chain derives from a study of T cells after posttransplantation cyclophosphamide. This table comes from immunoSEQ multiplex PCR, and its TCRdb copy is limited to in-frame clones, with some not included. This table has 34,000 or so clones, 91% appearing once. Cells defined as naive were viable CD3+CD4+ or CD3+CD8+ and CCR7+CD45RA+CD45RO-CD95-CD27+CD28+. The clonotype was recovered from a man younger than 40 in good health and a related stem cell transplant donor. The sample taken for sequencing was naive CD4+ T cells sorted from blood.

Here the CDR3 reads CASSMQGGTDTQYF. In DNA, the CDR3 is TGTGCCAGTAGTATGCAGGGAGGAACAGATACGCAGTATTTT. The chain combines TRBV19 with TRBJ2-3; possible D gene TRBD2, 6 bases. Germline CDR1 is LNHDA and CDR2 is SQIVND (reference sequence). The CDR3 runs to 14 residues. V was pared by 3 bases and J by 3 bases, with 10 bases between.